This T cell receptor (beta chain) was sequenced in a study of blood T cell repertoires in COVID-19. In the study overall: Spain, Italy and the United States supplied samples that represented acute and convalescent COVID-19. Sources were T cells, B-cell-depleted T cells, or PBMCs; the material itself was cDNA or gDNA.

Enrolled during active infection, Seattle patients were then followed longitudinally. CDR3 length equals 19 residues. Losses at the gene ends were 1 base for V and 2 bases for J; bases not matched to a gene: 11. CDR1 and CDR2 (germline): SGHVS, FNYEAQ. Generated by immunoSEQ multiplex PCR, the TCRdb table keeps only in-frame clones and is missing some. The sample lists a few hundred thousand clones, approximately 89% occurring once. The chain recombines TRBV7-6 with TRBJ2-3, with 11 nucleotides matching TRBD2. The sequence was collected from a woman aged 55-69 years with COVID-19, enrolled during active disease. The sequenced material came from peripheral blood. CDR3 nucleotide sequence: TGTGCCAGCAGCTTAGTGGCTAGCGGGGGGCTCCTCCCCACAGATACGCAGTATTTT. Translated, it gives CASSLVASGGLLPTDTQYF.